These 26 T cell receptor beta chains came from one sample sequenced in a study of T cells in Graves' hyperthyroidism and ophthalmopathy. Regions amplified from RNA transcripts were the TCR beta CDR3 regions. When the TCR CDR3 underwent first-round RT-PCR, the HTBI primer set was used. TCRdb re-derived calls from the multiplex PCR reads in MiXCR, one entry per CDR3 protein. This repertoire shows over 500,000 distinct CDR3 sequences, approximately 17% found once; its top ten account for 17%. The sample taken for sequencing was blood. The receptors shown here come from a woman aged 18-30 years with Graves' ophthalmopathy.

This clonotype was found a few times. The genes are TRBV9 and TRBJ2-7, with 9 nucleotides matching TRBD2. The CDR3 has 15 amino acids. Germline assignment: CDR1 SGDLS and CDR2 YYNGEE. V dropped 0 bases and J dropped 8; count of bases not matched to a gene: 9. CDR3 sequence reads: CASSVGILAGDKQYF. The CDR3 DNA reads TGTGCCAGCAGCGTAGGTATATTAGCGGGAGACAAGCAGTACTTC.

In this sample, this clonotype turned up many times. J is TRBJ1-1 and V is TRBV5-1; TRBD1 matches at 12 bases. After removal of 3 bases from V and 5 bases from J, the junction contained 5 bases not matched to a gene. The CDR3 consists of 15 residues. Germline V gene data show CDR1 as SGHRS and CDR2 as YFSETQ. The CDR3: CASSWPGQGATEAFF. CDR3 DNA: TGCGCCAGCAGCTGGCCGGGACAGGGGGCAACTGAAGCTTTCTTT.

This clonotype has a handful of counts. V is TRBV6-5 and J is TRBJ1-5; TRBD1 might be the D (5 bases). V was pared by 2 bases and J by 6 bases, with 14 bases between. The germline V gene has CDR1 MNHEY and CDR2 SVGAGI. The CDR3 length is 15 residues. The CDR3 DNA reads as TGTGCCAGCAGTTACCCAAAGGGGCCGGCTCAGCCCCAGCATTTT. Amino acid sequence: CASSYPKGPAQPQHF.

This chain joins TRBV6-1 and TRBJ2-2, with 10 bases that match TRBD1. CDR3 length: 19 residues. V lost 5 bases to trimming and J lost 0 bases; unmatched junction nucleotides: 12. Germline V gene lookup returns CDR1 MNHNS and CDR2 SASEGT. The CDR3 DNA reads TGTGCCAGCAGTTTGGACCCGGGACAGGGGCCGTCGAACACCGGGGAGCTGTTTTTT. It translates to CASSLDPGQGPSNTGELFF.

This clonotype was observed many times. The J gene is TRBJ1-5, the V gene TRBV19; D call uncertain. V was clipped by 2 bases and J by 2 bases, with 4 bases between them. Germline loops: CDR1 LNHDA, CDR2 SQIVND (reference sequence). The CDR3 is 13 amino acids. The CDR3 DNA is TGTGCCAGTAGTATAAGTGGCAATCAGCCCCAGCATTTT. It yields the protein CASSISGNQPQHF.

This chain connects TRBV2 to TRBJ1-2; TRBD1 agrees at 8 bases. CDR1 is SNHLY and CDR2 is FYNNEI in the germline V gene. V lost 6 bases to trimming and J lost 4 bases; unmatched junction nucleotides: 7. CDR3 length: 14 residues. In DNA, the CDR3 is TGTGCCAGCAGGAGGCAGGGGGCTTTCTATGGCTACACCTTC. As protein: CASRRQGAFYGYTF.

This clonotype was detected ten times or more. V and J are TRBV5-1 and TRBJ2-7; perhaps TRBD2 as D (5 bases). The length of the CDR3 is 14 residues. V lost 2 bases, J lost 2 bases, and 11 bases lay in between. Germline lookup yields CDR1 SGHRS and CDR2 YFSETQ. The CDR3 loop reads CASSFGVNAYEQYF. For the CDR3, the DNA is TGCGCCAGCAGCTTCGGGGTCAACGCCTACGAGCAGTACTTC.

This rearrangement joins TRBV7-9 to TRBJ2-7; tentatively, D is TRBD2 (6 bases). The CDR3 length is 15 residues. V lost 5 bases and J 4 bases, leaving 18 bases between the germline ends. Germline loops: CDR1 SEHNR, CDR2 FQNEAQ (reference sequence). The CDR3 here is CASSLETGLPYEQYF. The CDR3 bases are TGTGCCAGCAGCCTCGAGACGGGACTCCCTTACGAGCAGTACTTC.

A few counts support this clonotype. The chain carries TRBV5-6 and TRBJ2-7; 7 bases agree with TRBD1. The CDR3 runs to 12 residues. Losses at the gene ends were 6 bases for V and 5 bases for J; bases not matched to a gene: 5. Germline V gene lookup returns CDR1 SGHDT and CDR2 YYEEEE. The CDR3: CASTLGTDEQYF. CDR3 nucleotides: TGTGCCAGCACCCTCGGGACAGACGAGCAGTACTTC.

This clonotype was observed a few times. The rearrangement joins TRBV14 to TRBJ2-7, with 8 nucleotides matching TRBD2. In germline, CDR1 is SGHDN, CDR2 FVKESK. The CDR3 runs 17 residues. V shed 4 bases and J 0 bases; nucleotides not matched to a gene: 11. This chain's CDR3 is CASSRQRGGLGSYEQYF. DNA for the CDR3: TGTGCCAGCAGCCGACAACGGGGGGGACTAGGCTCCTACGAGCAGTACTTC.

This clonotype has at least ten counts. The chain combines TRBV28 with TRBJ2-1; D uncertain. Germline CDR1 reads MDHEN; CDR2 reads SYDVKM. The CDR3 is 12 amino acids. V lost 3 bases, J lost 7 bases, and 7 bases lay in between. The DNA for the CDR3 is TGTGCCAGCAGTTTGGCCGGGAATGAGCAGTTCTTC. Its protein is CASSLAGNEQFF. The full variable domain, rest sourced from reference TRBV28 and TRBJ2-1, is DVKVTQSSRYLVKRTGEKVFLECVQDMDHENMFWYRQDPGLGLRLIYFSYDVKMKEKGDIPEGYSVSREKKERFSLILESASTNQTSMYLCASSLAGNEQFFGPGTRLTVL.

On this clonotype itself: The CDR3 does not end in the conserved phenylalanine or tryptophan, so this is likely a read error. The rearrangement joins TRBV11-2 to TRBJ1-5, with 7 bases aligning to TRBD1. CDR1 and CDR2 (germline): SGHAT, FQNNGV. The CDR3 runs to 15 residues. J gave up 6 bases and V 1 base, and 6 bases lay outside the gene matches. This CDR3 reads CASSLAPGQFQPQHL. CDR3 DNA sequence: TGTGCCAGCAGCTTAGCCCCGGGACAGTTTCAGCCCCAGCATCTT.

This clonotype was counted at least ten times. The V gene is TRBV3-1, the J gene TRBJ1-1; D is uncertain. The CDR3 totals 13 residues. Germline V lookup: CDR1 LGHDT, CDR2 YNNKEL (reference sequence). V was cut by 3 bases and J by 4 bases, with 9 bases left in between. This CDR3 reads CASSHLYGTEAFF. The DNA of the CDR3 is TGTGCCAGCAGCCACCTGTACGGCACTGAAGCTTTCTTT.

This clonotype has more than one count but fewer than ten. V usage is TRBV20-1 and J usage is TRBJ1-4; D gene uncertain. Trimming pared 3 bases from V and 5 bases from J, leaving 10 bases between. Looked up from germline, CDR1 is DFQATT and CDR2 is SNEGSKA (reference sequence). The CDR3 loop spans 13 amino acids. Written as DNA, the CDR3 is TGCAGTGCTAGGTGGGCGCGGAATGAAAAACTGTTTTTT. Its translation: CSARWARNEKLFF.

This clonotype was recorded many times. The chain links TRBV18 to TRBJ2-5; D is uncertain. CDR1 and CDR2 from the germline V gene are KGHSH and LQKENI. The CDR3 runs to 13 residues. Trimming shortened V by 0 bases and J by 4 bases, and 6 bases separated the two germline ends. CDR3 residues: CASSPPGRETQYF. The CDR3 coding sequence is TGTGCCAGCTCACCACCCGGCCGAGAGACCCAGTACTTC.

The gene calls are TRBV15 and TRBJ2-7; TRBD1 agrees at 10 bases. The V gene's germline CDR1 is LNHNV and CDR2 YYDKDF (reference sequence). V trimming: 5 bases; J trimming: 6 bases; junction bases outside the gene matches: 10. This CDR3 is built from 15 residues. CDR3 DNA: TGTGCCACCAGCCTGTACCGGGACAGGGGTCTCGAGCAGTACTTC. Translated, it gives CATSLYRDRGLEQYF.

This clonotype was recorded at least ten times. One junction end does not reproduce the germline sequence, and a read error may be involved. This chain joins TRBV2 and TRBJ2-7, with a tentative D call TRBD1 (6 bases). CDR1 is SNHLY, CDR2 FYNNEI, per germline. The CDR3 length is 14 residues. CDR3 nucleotide sequence: TGTGCCAGCCGTGACGGGACACTCGTCGGCGAGCAGTACTTC. It encodes CASRDGTLVGEQYF.

This clonotype showed up many times. The chain links TRBV30 to TRBJ2-7, with D tentatively TRBD1 or TRBD2 (5 bases each). This CDR3 has 13 residues. Trimming pared 3 bases from V and 7 bases from J, leaving 16 bases between. The V gene's germline CDR1 is GTSNPN and CDR2 SVGIG (reference sequence). Here the CDR3 DNA reads TGTGCCTGGAGGCAGGGTCCATCGGGGGAGCAGTACTTC. This codes for CAWRQGPSGEQYF.

This clonotype was seen only a few times. V gene TRBV4-2 combines with J gene TRBJ2-2; 7 bases match TRBD2. The CDR3 has 17 residues. Germline trimming cut 4 bases from V and 7 bases from J; bases unmatched to any gene: 15. CDR1 is LGHNA and CDR2 is YNFKEQ in the germline V gene. The CDR3 loop reads CASSPFQGEGSYGELFF. CDR3 DNA sequence: TGTGCCAGCAGCCCATTTCAAGGGGAGGGAAGCTACGGGGAGCTGTTTTTT.

This clonotype was recorded a few times. The chain couples TRBV6-1 to TRBJ2-3; no reliable D call. This CDR3 is built from 12 residues. Looked up from germline, CDR1 is MNHNS and CDR2 is SASEGT. Trimming stripped 1 base from V and 5 bases from J, with 4 bases between. The CDR3 protein is CASSEVGDTQYF. The CDR3 DNA sequence: TGTGCCAGCAGTGAAGTGGGAGATACGCAGTATTTT.

This clonotype was detected a few times. The chain has TRBV10-3 and TRBJ1-4; TRBD1 matches at 9 bases. This CDR3 region has 13 residues. Germline V gives CDR1 ENHRY, CDR2 SYGVKD. With V trimmed by 11 bases and J by 5 bases, 6 bases remained unmatched. In nucleotides, the CDR3 is TGTGCCGTAACAGGGGGCGCGAATGAAAAACTGTTTTTT. The encoded protein is CAVTGGANEKLFF.

The chain has TRBV5-1 and TRBJ1-2; D not certain. The germline CDR1 and CDR2 sequences are SGHRS and YFSETQ. The V and J ends lost 0 bases and 8 bases respectively, with 14 bases between them. The CDR3 consists of 14 residues. The CDR3 region is CASSLAVVADGYTF. CDR3 DNA: TGCGCCAGCAGCTTGGCCGTTGTGGCAGACGGCTACACCTTC.

This clonotype was detected ten times or more. The chain joins TRBV7-9 to TRBJ1-4; D not certain. Trimming took off 5 bases at V and 7 bases at J, with 20 bases between the two ends. Germline loops: CDR1 SEHNR, CDR2 FQNEAQ (reference sequence). This CDR3 region has 16 residues. The CDR3 protein is CASSGRVVGRGEKLFF. In DNA form, the CDR3 reads TGTGCCAGCAGCGGTAGGGTGGTTGGGAGAGGTGAAAAACTGTTTTTT.

The sample holds a few counts of this clonotype. This sequence may be a read error, since a much larger clone differs from it by one base. The chain has TRBV6-2 or TRBV6-3 and TRBJ2-7; TRBD1 agrees at 8 bases. V gave up 2 bases and J gave up 2 bases; unmatched junction bases: 5. The CDR3 is 15 amino acids. Per the germline V gene, CDR1 is MNHEY and CDR2 is SVGEGT. This chain's CDR3 is CASSYRTGSPYEQYF. CDR3 sequence (DNA): TGTGCCAGCAGTTACCGGACAGGGAGCCCCTACGAGCAGTACTTC.

The sample holds a few counts of this clonotype. V usage is TRBV5-1 and J usage is TRBJ1-4, with 8 positions matching TRBD1. Germline loops: CDR1 SGHRS, CDR2 YFSETQ. CDR3 length equals 17 residues. The J segment lost 2 bases and the V segment lost 1 base, leaving 7 bases of the junction unmatched. Here the CDR3 reads CASSLSTGAGTNEKLFF. The CDR3 bases are TGCGCCAGCAGCTTGTCGACAGGGGCCGGGACTAATGAAAAACTGTTTTTT.

This clonotype was observed many times. The chain employs TRBV20-1 and TRBJ1-1; the D gene is possibly TRBD1 (6 bases). V was clipped by 5 bases and J by 0 bases, with 19 bases between them. The V gene's germline CDR1 is DFQATT and CDR2 SNEGSKA (reference sequence). This CDR3 has 16 amino acids. The CDR3 here is CSAYREDGLVNTEAFF. DNA for the CDR3: TGCAGTGCTTACAGGGAAGATGGGTTGGTGAACACTGAAGCTTTCTTT.